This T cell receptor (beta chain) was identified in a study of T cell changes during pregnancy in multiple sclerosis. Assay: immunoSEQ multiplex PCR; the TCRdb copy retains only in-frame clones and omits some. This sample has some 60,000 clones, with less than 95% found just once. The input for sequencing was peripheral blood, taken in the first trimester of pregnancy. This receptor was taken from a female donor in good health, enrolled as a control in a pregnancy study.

The CDR3, as DNA: TGTGCCAGCAGGAACAACAGGGGCACCGGGGAGCTGTTTTTT. Its translation: CASRNNRGTGELFF. V gene TRBV6-5 combines with J gene TRBJ2-2, with 7 bases fitting TRBD1. Per germline, CDR1 MNHEY and CDR2 SVGAGI. Losses at the gene ends were 6 bases for V and 4 bases for J; bases not matched to a gene: 5. This CDR3 is built from 14 residues.